A selection of T cell receptor beta chains follows, all from one sample in a study of cytomegalovirus exposure and HLA in healthy donors. The protocol was immunoSEQ multiplex PCR, while the TCRdb copy is restricted to in-frame clones and leaves out a portion. Of 59,000 or so clones listed, 70% to 75% are singletons. Sequences were obtained from PBMCs. These receptors were obtained from a young man in good health and CMV-seropositive. The CDR3 runs from the conserved cysteine through the conserved F or W. For some rows the clone size is stated as once, few or many, or as a class when expanded; others skip it.

clone size,J gene,CDR3 length,V gene,CDR3 protein
-,TRBJ2-5,17,TRBV2,CASSKTQGAISLETQYF
-,TRBJ2-3,15,TRBV10-3,CAISDSGGARDTQYF
-,TRBJ1-2,11,TRBV20-1,CSARDSRGYTF
-,TRBJ1-1,14,TRBV7-9,CASSLRTGDTEAFF
-,TRBJ2-7,13,TRBV29-1,CSVDGQGPYEQYF
-,TRBJ1-4,13,TRBV29-1,CSVVGATNEKLFF
few,TRBJ1-1,15,TRBV5-4,CASSPTGKGDTEAFF
-,TRBJ1-4,14,TRBV9,CASSVRPTNEKLFF
-,TRBJ1-6,14,TRBV4-3,CASSGLDRGSPLHF
-,TRBJ1-4,16,TRBV7-2,CASSLEFGPPNEKLFF